This TCR beta chain appears in the sequencing data of a study of T-cell reconstitution after alpha-beta-depleted transplantation in children. Study-wide findings and caveats: Roughly two months post-transplant, alpha-beta T cells reportedly originated from several hundred graft clones that had expanded. There were some patients whose high TCRbeta diversity at day 60 came from surviving recipient T cells and thymic progenitors. The authors attributed T-cell counts and diversity one year after transplant mostly to newly produced T cells.

The authors prepared the TCRbeta library with unique molecular identifiers. TCRdb processed the PCR reads anew with MiXCR; each CDR3 protein has one entry. The sample has under 70,000 distinct CDR3 sequences; about a tenth are singletons. Germline values: CDR1 SGHTA, CDR2 FQGNSA. With 2 bases removed from V and 15 bases from J, the gap between germline ends came to 14 bases. The CDR3 consists of 12 residues. Many counts were recorded for this clonotype. As yet, its antigen is unknown. This rearrangement joins TRBV7-2 to TRBJ2-1; D uncertain. This receptor was obtained from a boy between 5 and 17 years old with acute myeloid leukemia, due to receive a stem cell transplant. Sequencing was performed on PBMCs, taken before TCRalphabeta/CD19-depleted stem cell transplant. The CDR3 bases are TGTGCCAGCAGCTTACGGGCTCTGGAGTCGTTCTTC. This codes for CASSLRALESFF.